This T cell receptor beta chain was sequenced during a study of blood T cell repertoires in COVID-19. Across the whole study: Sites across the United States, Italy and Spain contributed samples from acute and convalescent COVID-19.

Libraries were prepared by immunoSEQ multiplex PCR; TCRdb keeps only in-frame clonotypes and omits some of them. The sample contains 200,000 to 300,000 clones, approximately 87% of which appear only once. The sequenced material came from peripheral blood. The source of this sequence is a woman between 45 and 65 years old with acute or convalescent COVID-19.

The CDR3 sequence is CATGSGGREQYF. CDR3 in DNA: TGTGCCACCGGGAGCGGAGGGAGGGAGCAGTACTTC. The chain recombines TRBV24-1 with TRBJ2-7; D is possibly TRBD2 (6 bases). With 9 bases removed from V and 7 bases from J, the gap between germline ends came to 15 bases. This CDR3 contains 12 residues. CDR1 is KGHDR and CDR2 is SFDVKD in the germline V gene.